What follows are 11 T cell receptor beta chains derived from one specimen sequenced in a study of identical twins. TCRdb reprocessed the 5' RACE reads via MiXCR and lists one record per CDR3 protein. The repertoire consists of around 1.7 million distinct CDR3 sequences, with around a third occurring once and the leading ten covering about 0.27%. Sequences were obtained from cord blood. These receptors all stem from a newborn girl in good health.

This clonotype was seen ten or more times. V gene TRBV5-1 combines with J gene TRBJ1-2; 7 bases are shared with TRBD1. CDR3 length: 13 amino acids. CDR1 and CDR2 (germline): SGHRS, YFSETQ. V lost 4 bases and J lost 3; bases outside the gene matches: 3. The CDR3 spells CASSTDRDYGYTF. The DNA for the CDR3 is TGCGCCAGCAGCACCGACAGGGACTATGGCTACACCTTC.

The gene calls are TRBV14 and TRBJ1-2; D is unclear. This CDR3 spans 15 amino acids. V was pared by 0 bases and J by 8 bases, with 16 bases between. From germline, CDR1 is SGHDN and CDR2 FVKESK. The DNA of the CDR3 is TGTGCCAGCAGCCAAGATGTAACAGCCCTCGAGGGCTACACCTTC. It is translated as CASSQDVTALEGYTF.

This clonotype was detected only a few times. This chain uses TRBV7-6 with TRBJ2-1; 7 positions agree with TRBD2. The V segment lost 1 base and the J segment 0 bases; nucleotides outside the gene matches: 9. From germline, CDR1 is SGHVS and CDR2 FNYEAQ. CDR3 length equals 18 residues. The CDR3, as DNA: TGTGCCAGCAGCTTAGTGGGAGGGCCCATGAGCTCCTACAATGAGCAGTTCTTC. Translating it yields CASSLVGGPMSSYNEQFF.

In the case of this clonotype: The junction departs from the called germline gene at one end, perhaps through a read error. The DNA for the CDR3 is TGCGCCAGCGGCTTGGAGTCTATCAGGGAAGCCTACGAGCAGTACTTC. Its translation is CASGLESIREAYEQYF. J is TRBJ2-4 and V is TRBV5-1; D may be TRBD1 (5 bases). The end of the DNA aligns better with TRBJ2-7, so the J call may be wrong. The germline CDR1 and CDR2 sequences are SGHRS and YFSETQ. The CDR3 spans 16 residues.

There are a few counts of this clonotype. The rearrangement joins TRBV28 to TRBJ1-4; D is possibly TRBD1 (5 bases). With 1 base removed from V and 8 bases from J, the gap between germline ends came to 14 bases. Looked up from germline, CDR1 is MDHEN and CDR2 is SYDVKM. This CDR3 region has 15 residues. The CDR3 spells CASSLSGRGLEKLFF. CDR3 in DNA: TGTGCCAGCAGTTTATCAGGGAGGGGTTTGGAAAAACTGTTTTTT.

This clonotype was picked up a small number of times. The V call is TRBV7-2, the J call TRBJ2-3; 10 bases are a match to TRBD2. J lost 6 bases, V lost 1 base, and 13 bases had no gene match. Germline V gene data show CDR1 as SGHTA and CDR2 as FQGNSA. CDR3 length equals 18 residues. In nucleotides, the CDR3 is TGTGCCAGCAGCTTAGTAGGGGCTAGCGGGGGAGTGCGGGATACGCAGTATTTT. Protein sequence: CASSLVGASGGVRDTQYF.

This clonotype has a handful of counts. The V gene is TRBV4-1, the J gene TRBJ1-4; 9 positions agree with TRBD1. Germline lookup yields CDR1 MGHRA and CDR2 YSYEKL. The ends lost 2 bases at V and 0 bases at J; junction bases unmatched: 7. The CDR3 consists of 18 residues. The CDR3 nucleotides are TGCGCCAGCAGCCAATCCCGGGACAGGGCCGCAACTAATGAAAAACTGTTTTTT. Translated, it gives CASSQSRDRAATNEKLFF.

This clonotype showed up just a few times. This chain connects TRBV20-1 to TRBJ2-7; 7 nucleotides align to TRBD1. The ends lost 3 bases at V and 6 bases at J; junction bases unmatched: 8. From germline, CDR1 is DFQATT and CDR2 SNEGSKA (reference sequence). This CDR3 has 13 residues. CDR3 protein: CSASRGQLPEQYF. CDR3 in DNA: TGCAGTGCTAGCCGGGGACAGCTCCCCGAGCAGTACTTC.

This clonotype was detected only once. Since the CDR3 does not end with the conserved phenylalanine or tryptophan, this likely comes from a read error. The chain employs TRBV5-1 and TRBJ2-1; D unresolved. CDR1 is SGHRS and CDR2 is YFSETQ in the germline V gene. V gave up 0 bases and J gave up 0 bases, with 7 bases separating them. This CDR3 is built from 15 residues. The CDR3 loop is CASSLDSLSYNEQFL. The CDR3 DNA reads as TGCGCCAGCAGCTTGGACAGCCTCTCCTACAATGAGCAGTTCTTA.

This clonotype was found a few times. This chain links TRBV4-2 with TRBJ2-7; no clear D. The V end lost 0 bases, the J end lost 2 bases, and 8 bases lay between the germline ends. Looked up from germline, CDR1 is LGHNA and CDR2 is YNFKEQ. This CDR3 region has 14 residues. As DNA, the CDR3 is TGTGCCAGCAGCCAAGATGTTCCTACCTACGAGCAGTACTTC. Its translation: CASSQDVPTYEQYF.

With respect to this clonotype: An end of the junction does not agree with germline; a read error may underlie this. The rearrangement joins TRBV5-1 to TRBJ2-5; 7 nucleotides agree with TRBD2. CDR3 size: 15 residues. CDR1 and CDR2 (germline): SGHRS, YFSETQ. The CDR3 protein is CASSSPWGGRETQYF. CDR3 coding DNA: TGCGCTAGCAGCTCCCCCTGGGGGGGGAGGGAGACCCAGTACTTC.